This section outlines one T cell receptor beta chain sequence together with its context. Its specificity is unknown. The data stem from a study of post-analysis software for immune sequencing data. Looking at the study overall: The study covered relapsing-remitting, secondary progressive and progressive-relapsing courses of multiple sclerosis.

Germline V gene sequence: CDR1 LGHDT, CDR2 YNNKEL (reference sequence). J gave up 9 bases and V 0 bases, and 5 bases lay outside the gene matches. The CDR3 has 14 amino acids. Broader study findings: Several TRBV segments, TRBV5-6, TRBV5-1 and TRBV20-1 among them, were found more frequent in patients than controls.

cDNA libraries for TCR beta contained unique molecular identifiers. TCRdb ran MiXCR on the PCR reads and lists one entry per CDR3 protein. Among about 540,000 distinct CDR3 sequences listed, 34% were seen once. The origin of this receptor is a girl aged 2-17 years with multiple sclerosis. Sequences were obtained from blood. The gene calls are TRBV3-1 and TRBJ2-1, with 7 bases aligning to TRBD1. In nucleotides, the CDR3 is TGTGCCAGCAGCCAAGATGACAGGGTGACTGAGCAGTTCTTC. Translated: CASSQDDRVTEQFF.